This T cell receptor (beta chain) was recorded in a study of shared clonotypes between healthy human individuals. Whole-study results and caveats: It was only blood that was sampled, and tissue repertoires likely differ.

On this clone: What it recognizes is unknown.

Original processing methods: Filtering was not the same, since immunoSEQ gave junction-only sequences without quality scores. The assay was immunoSEQ multiplex PCR, and TCRdb's table has in-frame clones only and misses some. The DNA was the basis for D and trimming; V, J and clone size are from that table. The sample records approximately 640,000 clones, 72% being singletons. The clonotype was recovered from a woman in her twenties or thirties in good health. Sequenced material: memory CD4+ T cells sorted from blood. Stated subset: CD45RA-negative fraction.

CDR3 coding DNA: TGTGCCAGCAGCTTGACCAGGGGGCCGGCCTACGAGCAGTACTTC. Translating it yields CASSLTRGPAYEQYF. The chain joins TRBV11-2 to TRBJ2-7; 8 bases map to TRBD1. CDR3 length: 15 residues. Losses at the gene ends were 3 bases for V and 2 bases for J; bases not matched to a gene: 6. The germline gives CDR1 SGHAT, CDR2 FQNNGV.